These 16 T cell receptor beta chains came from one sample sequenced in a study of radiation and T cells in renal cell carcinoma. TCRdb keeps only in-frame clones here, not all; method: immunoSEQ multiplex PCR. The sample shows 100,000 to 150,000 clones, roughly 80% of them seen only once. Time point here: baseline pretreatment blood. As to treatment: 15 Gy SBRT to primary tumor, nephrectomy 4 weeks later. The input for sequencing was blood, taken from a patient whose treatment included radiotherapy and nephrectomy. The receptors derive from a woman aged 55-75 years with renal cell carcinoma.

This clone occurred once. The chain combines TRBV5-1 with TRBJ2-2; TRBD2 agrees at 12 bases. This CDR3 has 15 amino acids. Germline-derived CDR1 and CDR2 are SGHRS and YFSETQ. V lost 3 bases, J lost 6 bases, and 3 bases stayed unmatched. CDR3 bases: TGCGCCAGCAGCTCCACTAGCGGGGGGCCCGGGGAGCTGTTTTTT. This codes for CASSSTSGGPGELFF.

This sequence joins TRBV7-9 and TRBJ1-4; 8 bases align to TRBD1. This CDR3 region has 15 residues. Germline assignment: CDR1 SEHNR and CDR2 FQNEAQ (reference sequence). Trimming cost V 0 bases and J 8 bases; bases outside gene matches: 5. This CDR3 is CASSLAVAGGEKLFF. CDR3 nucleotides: TGTGCCAGCAGCTTAGCGGTAGCAGGGGGCGAAAAACTGTTTTTT.

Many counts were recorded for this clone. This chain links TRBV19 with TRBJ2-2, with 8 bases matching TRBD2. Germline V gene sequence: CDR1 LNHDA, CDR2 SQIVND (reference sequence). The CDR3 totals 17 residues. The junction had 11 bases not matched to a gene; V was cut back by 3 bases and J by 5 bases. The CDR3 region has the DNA TGTGCCAGTAGTATGGGGCCCGGGAGGGGTCGGACCGGGGAGCTGTTTTTT. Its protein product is CASSMGPGRGRTGELFF.

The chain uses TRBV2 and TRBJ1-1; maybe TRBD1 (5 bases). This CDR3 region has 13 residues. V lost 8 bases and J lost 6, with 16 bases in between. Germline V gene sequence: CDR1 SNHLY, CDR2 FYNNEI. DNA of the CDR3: TGTGCCAGCGGGACCCCCCCTTGGGCTGAAGCTTTCTTT. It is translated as CASGTPPWAEAFF.

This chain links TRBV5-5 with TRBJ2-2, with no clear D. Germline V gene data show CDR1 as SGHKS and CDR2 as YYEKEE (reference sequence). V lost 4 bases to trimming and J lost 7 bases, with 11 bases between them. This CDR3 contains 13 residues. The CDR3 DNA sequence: TGTGCCAGCAGCCTTGCTGCAAACGGGGAGCTGTTTTTT. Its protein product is CASSLAANGELFF.

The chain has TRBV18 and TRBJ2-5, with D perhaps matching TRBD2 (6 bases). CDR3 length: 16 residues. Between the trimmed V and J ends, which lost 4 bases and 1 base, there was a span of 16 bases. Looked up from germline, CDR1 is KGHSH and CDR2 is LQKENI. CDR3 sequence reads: CASSLQGAGVQETQYF. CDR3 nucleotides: TGTGCCAGCTCACTACAAGGAGCGGGCGTCCAAGAGACCCAGTACTTC.

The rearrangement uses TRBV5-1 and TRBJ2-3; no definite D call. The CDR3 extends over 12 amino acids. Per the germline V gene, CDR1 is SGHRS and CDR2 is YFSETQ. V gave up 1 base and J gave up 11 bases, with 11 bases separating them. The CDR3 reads CASSLIGNKQYF. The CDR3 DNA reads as TGCGCCAGCAGCTTGATAGGGAATAAGCAGTATTTT.

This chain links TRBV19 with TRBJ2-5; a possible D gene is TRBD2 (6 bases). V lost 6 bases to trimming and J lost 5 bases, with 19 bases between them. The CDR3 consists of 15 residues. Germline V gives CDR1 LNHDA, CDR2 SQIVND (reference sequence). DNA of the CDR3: TGTGCCAGTAGCTACCCCCGGGGGACCGGGGAGACCCAGTACTTC. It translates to CASSYPRGTGETQYF.

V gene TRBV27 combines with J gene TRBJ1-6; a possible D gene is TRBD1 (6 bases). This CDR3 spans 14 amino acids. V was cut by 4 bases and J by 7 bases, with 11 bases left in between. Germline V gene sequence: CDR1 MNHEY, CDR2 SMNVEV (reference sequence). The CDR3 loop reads CASSWVGGNSPLHF. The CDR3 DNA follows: TGTGCCAGCAGTTGGGTGGGGGGCAATTCACCCCTCCACTTT.

The CDR3 region is CASSIWETGSVEAFF. The CDR3 nucleotides are TGTGCCAGTAGTATATGGGAGACAGGGTCGGTTGAAGCTTTCTTT. The J gene is TRBJ1-1, the V gene TRBV19; 7 nucleotides agree with TRBD1. V gave up 2 bases and J gave up 7 bases; unmatched junction bases: 10. CDR3 length: 15 amino acids. Per germline, CDR1 LNHDA and CDR2 SQIVND (reference sequence).

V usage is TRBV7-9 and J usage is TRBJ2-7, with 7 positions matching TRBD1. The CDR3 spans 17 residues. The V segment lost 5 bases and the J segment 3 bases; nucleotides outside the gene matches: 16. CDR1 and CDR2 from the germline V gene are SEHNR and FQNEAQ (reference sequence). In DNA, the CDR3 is TGTGCCAGCAGCCCCCCTTTTTCGGGACAGCTAAGCTACGAGCAGTACTTC. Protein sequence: CASSPPFSGQLSYEQYF.

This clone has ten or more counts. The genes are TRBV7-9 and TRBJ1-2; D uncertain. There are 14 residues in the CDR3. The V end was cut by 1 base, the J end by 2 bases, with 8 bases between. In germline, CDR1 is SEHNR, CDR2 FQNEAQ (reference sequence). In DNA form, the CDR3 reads TGTGCCAGCAGCTTAGTGCAGCTAAACTATGGCTACACCTTC. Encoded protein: CASSLVQLNYGYTF.

This CDR3 is CASSSGAGEQYF. DNA for the CDR3: TGTGCCAGCAGTAGCGGAGCGGGGGAGCAGTACTTC. The V and J genes are TRBV25-1 and TRBJ2-7; 7 bases line up with TRBD2. The CDR3 length is 12 residues. V shed 5 bases and J 7 bases; nucleotides not matched to a gene: 5. Germline V gene sequence: CDR1 MGHDK, CDR2 SYGVNS.

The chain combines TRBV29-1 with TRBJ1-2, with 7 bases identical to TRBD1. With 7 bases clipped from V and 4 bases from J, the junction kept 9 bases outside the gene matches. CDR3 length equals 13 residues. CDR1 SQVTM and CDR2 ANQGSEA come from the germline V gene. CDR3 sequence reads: CSGKTGPSYGYTF. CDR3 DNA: TGCAGCGGAAAGACAGGGCCCTCCTATGGCTACACCTTC.

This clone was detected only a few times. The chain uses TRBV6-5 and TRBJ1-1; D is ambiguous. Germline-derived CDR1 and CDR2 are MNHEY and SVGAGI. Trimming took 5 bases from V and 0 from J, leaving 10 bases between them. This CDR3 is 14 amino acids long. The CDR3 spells CASSRAFLNTEAFF. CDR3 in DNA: TGTGCCAGCAGTCGCGCGTTCCTGAACACTGAAGCTTTCTTT.

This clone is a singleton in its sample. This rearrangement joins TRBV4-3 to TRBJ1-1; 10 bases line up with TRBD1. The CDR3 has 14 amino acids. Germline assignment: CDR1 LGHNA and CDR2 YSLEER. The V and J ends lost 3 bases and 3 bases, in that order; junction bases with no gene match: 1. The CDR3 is CASSQDRGYTEAFF. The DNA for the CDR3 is TGCGCCAGCAGCCAGGACAGGGGGTACACTGAAGCTTTCTTT.